The TCR beta chain under discussion was sequenced for a study of blood T cell repertoires in COVID-19 (TCRdb year 2020). Regarding the complete study: Samples covering the acute and convalescent phases of COVID-19 were provided by collaborators in the United States, Italy and Spain. The repertoires were released in a freely available public database meant as a resource for research on the immune response to SARS-CoV-2. HLA class I and class II types, where available, came from metadata supplied by the sample provider rather than from assay-based typing. The sample metadata nearly always contained a de-identified subject ID, COVID-19 status, age in years and sex. The dataset comprised deeply sampled blood TCRbeta repertoires from subjects exposed to, actively infected with, or recovered from COVID-19. The prospective study material was composed of cDNA or gDNA derived from T cells, B-cell-depleted T cells, or PBMCs. The samples were drawn from two sources: the first 160 participants of the ongoing ImmuneRACE study, and 1,254 subjects contributed by 6 global collaborators.

The collaborating institutions used their own protocols to collect whole blood in K2EDTA tubes. For TCRbeta analysis, collaborator samples were shipped as frozen whole blood, as isolated PBMCs, or as DNA extracted from either sample type. Taken from the germline V gene (reference sequence), the CDR1 and CDR2 loops are GTSNPN and SVGIG. The CDR3 goes from the cysteine to the phenylalanine over 13 residues. Only the CDR3 part of the read is kept: 39 bases, read in frame from the first base. Trimming removed 0 bases from V and 6 bases from J, leaving 12 bases between the germline ends. The investigation overall reported the following: How much clinical and demographic metadata was included differed by source and by participant, and the metadata was provided uncurated.

Worth noting for this clone: No cognate antigen has been identified for it. No much larger clone is present one base from it, and per-base qualities are unavailable.

TCRbeta CDR3 regions were amplified from genomic DNA using the immunoSEQ Assay, a bias-controlled multiplex PCR. The study's own analysis went as follows. The number of nucleated cells in each sample was estimated from the amplification of reference gene primers within the assay. To quantify the absolute abundance of each unique TCRbeta CDR3 rearrangement, sequence reads were collapsed and filtered. For each sample, productive Simpson clonality was calculated as the square root of Simpson's diversity index over productive rearrangements. Drawn from immuneACCESS, this table holds only the in-frame rearrangements with V and J called that TCRdb kept. Clones are partly lost; checked studies trace under half to an unresolved V gene and leave the rest unexplained. V, J and clone size were drawn from that table, and D and trimming were deduced from the DNA. Present in this sample are about 250,000 clones, around 80% of which were seen just once. The ten most abundant clones make up roughly 30% of the sample.

This chain is built from TRBV30 and TRBJ2-7, with TRBD2 as a weak D call on 5 bases. Sequencing was done on a sample of peripheral blood. The source is a man aged 40-50 years with acute or convalescent COVID-19. Here is the DNA: TGTGCCTGGAGTGTTCAACTAGACGTCGAGCAGTACTTC. Protein translation: CAWSVQLDVEQYF.